This entry concerns a single TCR beta chain. This clonotype appeared many times. Its antigen specificity is not known. The input lacks base qualities; no much larger clone sits a single base away. The data were taken from a study of spatial heterogeneity in lung cancer (dated by TCRdb to about 2019). About the full investigation: Beta-chain transcripts were consistently detected in greater numbers than alpha-chain transcripts, which likely reflects a higher abundance of beta-chain transcripts. The study quantitatively compared TCR alpha and beta repertoires across multiple tumor regions, matched nontumor lung and blood in non-small cell lung cancer. Both alpha and beta chains were TCR-sequenced in samples taken at surgery, namely 220 tumor regions, approximately 63 matched nontumor lung samples and 55 to 60 PBMC samples. The study linked features of the TCR repertoire to counts of nonsynonymous mutations, which were determined by whole-exome sequencing of tumor tissue. In the raw uncorrected reads, each unique combination of TCR and UMI appeared more than ten times on average. The study at large found these results: Confirming at a functional level the hypothesis that regional TCRs recognize regional mutations was considered to require additional single-cell paired TCR alpha and beta sequencing. Ubiquitous expanded tumor TCRs showed up in blood more often at tumor resection than at routine follow-up.

Library construction relied on 5' RACE. The listed sequencing device is NextSeq 500. To allow correction of PCR and sequencing errors, the TCR library protocol tagged every TCR cDNA molecule with a unique molecular identifier. Per the original workflow: TCR identification, UMI-based error correction and CDR3 extraction were all carried out with Decombinator tools. Expanded TCRs were defined as those above a frequency of 2 per 1,000, corresponding to the top 1% of the tumor frequency distribution. Renyi diversity was computed with the R vegan package after each repertoire had been subsampled 100 times to 5,000 TCRs. CDR3 similarity networks were constructed using string-kernel similarity of amino acid triplets, with links drawn between CDR3s whose pairwise similarity was above 0.82. TCRdb passed the public sequencing reads through fastp at Q25 and MiXCR, retaining productive beta sequences. Rows matching on CDR3 protein sequence are summarized as one entry with the most common DNA and genes. The V and J calls reflect TCRdb's pipeline rather than the authors' work. The sample records under 75,000 distinct CDR3 sequences, 7.5% to 9% of which are singletons. The ten biggest clones cover roughly 16% of the sample.

Reading the label with the study, this specimen's time point is: sample taken at primary tumor resection. Whole RNA extracted from tumor and nontumor lung tissue, or from cryopreserved PBMC samples, was used for TCR sequencing without cell sorting. Samples were obtained from fewer than 80 patients with early-stage, untreated non-small cell lung cancer from the lung TRACERx cohort. Only patients for whom sufficient RNA was available from at least two tumor regions were selected for TCR sequencing. CDR1 and CDR2 (SGHDT, YYEEEE) derive from the germline V gene. From cysteine to valine, the CDR3 is 16 amino acids long. Just the 48-base CDR3 DNA is kept, in frame starting at base 1. V trim: 5 bases; J trim: 0 bases; unmatched bases: 11.

Sample: PBMCs, taken at surgery. This TCR was recovered from a female donor with early-stage non-small cell lung cancer. Recombination connected TRBV5-6 to TRBJ2-7; TRBD1 aligns with 7 central bases. This receptor has the CDR3 CASRRRGTASSYEQYV. The nucleotide sequence is given as TGTGCCAGCAGGCGGAGAGGGACAGCTTCCTCCTACGAGCAGTACGTC.